Each of the 16 T cell receptor beta chains below was sequenced from the same sample in a study of T-cell reconstitution after alpha-beta-depleted transplantation in children. TCRbeta library construction was performed incorporating unique molecular identifiers. TCRdb itself ran the PCR reads through MiXCR, one entry per CDR3 protein. This sample yields around 700,000 distinct CDR3 sequences, of which about 12% are seen a single time; 0.79% belongs to the top ten. Sample: PBMCs, taken before TCRalphabeta/CD19-depleted stem cell transplant. The receptors come from a girl aged 2 to 10 with congenital amegakaryocytic thrombocytopenia, due to receive a stem cell transplant.

This clonotype was picked up many times. This chain joins TRBV3-1 and TRBJ2-5, with D possibly called TRBD1 or TRBD2 (6 bases each). This CDR3 has 16 amino acids. V lost 4 bases to trimming and J lost 2 bases, with 17 bases between them. Germline CDR1 is LGHDT and CDR2 is YNNKEL (reference sequence). The CDR3 sequence: CASSPDLWRGQETQYF. The DNA of the CDR3 is TGTGCCAGCAGCCCGGACTTATGGAGGGGGCAAGAGACCCAGTACTTC.

The V gene is TRBV5-8, the J gene TRBJ2-2; no firm D call. V lost 4 bases and J lost 7, with 14 bases in between. The germline V gene has CDR1 SGHTS and CDR2 YDEGEE. This CDR3 is built from 14 residues. Here the CDR3 reads CASSTTVWDGELFF. The DNA of the CDR3 is TGTGCCAGCAGCACGACTGTATGGGACGGGGAGCTGTTTTTT.

This clonotype turned up a few times. Since no conserved phenylalanine or tryptophan closes the CDR3, a read error is the likely cause. The DNA is left out, because the CDR3 cannot be placed on it with certainty; the CDR3 is given as TCRdb lists it. The rearrangement links TRBV5-1 to TRBJ2-1; the table assigns TRBD1, which was not confirmed against the DNA. Inclusive of both ends, the CDR3 amounts to 12 amino acids. The germline V gene has CDR1 SGHRS and CDR2 YFSETQ. The CDR3 is CASSLEGTGAVI.

This clonotype was seen more than once but under ten times. The chain links TRBV20-1 to TRBJ2-5; 8 nucleotides match TRBD2. V trimming: 8 bases; J trimming: 7 bases; junction bases outside the gene matches: 12. In germline, CDR1 is DFQATT, CDR2 SNEGSKA (reference sequence). The CDR3 runs 13 residues. The CDR3 DNA sequence: TGCAGTTCTCAGCGGGAGATTCTTAGGACCCAGTACTTC. It codes for CSSQREILRTQYF.

The sample holds many counts of this clonotype. The chain combines TRBV6-5 with TRBJ2-1; D is ambiguous. The CDR3 covers 15 residues. Germline V gene lookup returns CDR1 MNHEY and CDR2 SVGAGI. The V and J ends lost 0 bases and 0 bases respectively, with 6 bases between them. CDR3 residues: CASSYSRSSYNEQFF. In DNA, the CDR3 is TGTGCCAGCAGTTACTCCCGTAGCTCCTACAATGAGCAGTTCTTC.

This clonotype was seen at least ten times. The V and J genes are TRBV5-8 and TRBJ2-1; D possibly corresponds to TRBD2 (6 bases). V was pared by 5 bases and J by 8 bases, with 17 bases between. The germline V gene has CDR1 SGHTS and CDR2 YDEGEE. There are 14 residues in the CDR3. DNA for the CDR3: TGTGCCAGCAGTCTAGAACTAGCCGGGGATGAGCAGTTCTTC. Amino acid sequence: CASSLELAGDEQFF.

This clonotype has just a few counts. The V call is TRBV20-1, the J call TRBJ2-7; 9 nucleotides align to TRBD1. The CDR3 consists of 15 residues. Losses at the gene ends were 6 bases for V and 1 base for J; bases not matched to a gene: 10. The germline V gene has CDR1 DFQATT and CDR2 SNEGSKA (reference sequence). In nucleotides, the CDR3 is TGCAGTGCAATCAGTCCGGACAGGGGTTCCTACGAGCAGTACTTC. It encodes CSAISPDRGSYEQYF.

This chain connects TRBV5-1 to TRBJ2-7; perhaps TRBD1 as D (6 bases). The V gene lost 1 base and the J gene lost 2 bases, with 13 bases spanning the gap. Germline V CDR1 and CDR2: SGHRS, YFSETQ. The CDR3 consists of 15 residues. The CDR3: CASSLRLDRTYEQYF. CDR3 DNA: TGCGCCAGCAGCTTGCGACTGGACAGAACCTACGAGCAGTACTTC.

This clonotype has a handful of counts. The chain combines TRBV12-3 or TRBV12-4 with TRBJ2-7; 15 positions agree with TRBD2. The CDR3 has 15 residues. Trimming removed 5 bases from V and 7 bases from J; junction bases left unmatched: 6. The CDR3 spells CASSLGLAGGKEQYF. DNA for the CDR3: TGTGCCAGCAGTCTCGGACTAGCGGGAGGGAAAGAGCAGTACTTC.

The chain employs TRBV5-1 and TRBJ2-1, with 8 bases identical to TRBD2. The J segment lost 3 bases and the V segment lost 5 bases, leaving 13 bases of the junction unmatched. The CDR3 covers 17 residues. Germline CDR1 is SGHRS and CDR2 is YFSETQ. Here the CDR3 reads CASRDSTGTRGYNEQFF. CDR3 DNA: TGCGCCAGCAGGGATTCAACCGGGACTAGGGGCTACAATGAGCAGTTCTTC.

This clonotype was recorded a few times. The rearrangement joins TRBV11-2 to TRBJ2-1, with TRBD2 matching over 8 bases. The ends lost 4 bases at V and 0 bases at J; junction bases unmatched: 14. The CDR3 covers 19 residues. Germline V gene data show CDR1 as SGHAT and CDR2 as FQNNGV. Here the CDR3 DNA reads TGTGCCAGCAGCTCATTCCTCATACGGCGGGAGGCCTCCTACAATGAGCAGTTCTTC. This gives the protein CASSSFLIRREASYNEQFF. Supplemented by reference TRBV11-2 and TRBJ2-1, the full variable domain reads EAGVAQSPRYKIIEKRQSVAFWCNPISGHATLYWYQQILGQGPKLLIQFQNNGVVDDSQLPKDRFSAERLKGVDSTLKIQPAKLEDSAVYLCASSSFLIRREASYNEQFFGPGTRLTVL.

This clonotype came up many times. The chain has TRBV5-1 and TRBJ2-7; D may be TRBD2 (6 bases). The V gene lost 0 bases and the J gene lost 5 bases, with 9 bases spanning the gap. This CDR3 has 13 amino acids. Germline lookup yields CDR1 SGHRS and CDR2 YFSETQ. DNA for the CDR3: TGCGCCAGCAGCTTGGGCGGCGGGGACGAGCAGTACTTC. Translating it yields CASSLGGGDEQYF.

The chain combines TRBV5-6 with TRBJ1-1; 8 positions match TRBD1. Per the germline V gene, CDR1 is SGHDT and CDR2 is YYEEEE. J gave up 5 bases and V 5 bases, and 8 bases lay outside the gene matches. This CDR3 is 14 amino acids long. The CDR3 coding sequence is TGTGCCAGCAGACGTATGACAGGGGTGACTGAAGCTTTCTTT. Its translation: CASRRMTGVTEAFF.

In this sample, this clonotype turned up many times. The chain is built from TRBV27 and TRBJ2-7; 14 bases map to TRBD2. CDR1 MNHEY and CDR2 SMNVEV come from the germline V gene (reference sequence). With 2 bases clipped from V and 0 bases from J, the junction kept 3 bases outside the gene matches. The CDR3 consists of 17 residues. This chain's CDR3 is CASSLGLAGGRSYEQYF. CDR3 sequence (DNA): TGTGCCAGCAGTTTAGGACTAGCGGGAGGCCGCTCCTACGAGCAGTACTTC.

This clonotype has a count of ten or more. The gene calls are TRBV27 and TRBJ1-2, with D unresolved. Germline lookup yields CDR1 MNHEY and CDR2 SMNVEV (reference sequence). V was pared by 4 bases and J by 4 bases, with 10 bases between. CDR3 length equals 13 residues. CDR3 DNA sequence: TGTGCCAGCAGTTACCCCAACGGCTATGGCTACACCTTC. This sequence encodes CASSYPNGYGYTF.

Turning to this clonotype: At one end the junction does not follow the germline gene, possibly because of a read error. The CDR3 DNA is TGTGCCAGCAGTCGGACCCTAGCGGGAGGTCACTACGAGCACTACTTC. Its translation: CASSRTLAGGHYEHYF. The gene calls are TRBV12-3 or TRBV12-4 and TRBJ2-7, with TRBD2 matching 11 bases. This CDR3 is 16 amino acids long.